A selection of T cell receptor beta chains follows, all from one sample in a study of CD8 T cells in ankylosing spondylitis. Each CDR3 protein is one row after TCRdb ran MiXCR on the 5' RACE reads. This sample has nearly 350,000 distinct CDR3 sequences, with approximately 14% found just once. The sequenced material came from blood, either unsorted or a sorted T cell fraction (not recorded which). The receptors were sampled from a male donor with ankylosing spondylitis or in good health (not recorded which). Each CDR3 is given with its conserved first and last residue. The order of the fields is V gene, CDR3 protein.

TRBV5-1,CASSFGRAQSSYNEQFF
TRBV20-1,CSAPSGGNTGELFF
TRBV5-4,CASSKDGVGEQYF
TRBV6-1,CASSEESAGNTIYF
TRBV10-3,CAISGLGGGYNEQFF
TRBV5-1,CASSFMSNTEAFF
TRBV6-2/TRBV6-3,CASSYFGPTLSEQYF
TRBV20-1,CSPRGSGDTQYF
TRBV24-1,CATAHPSGNTIYF
TRBV5-1,CASRDQGSTTDTQYF
TRBV30,CAWSLPEGGRQPQHF
TRBV20-1,CSARPLRYQETQYF
TRBV19,CASSARAVSSYNEQFF
TRBV29-1,CSADRGSVTEAFF
TRBV10-3,CATQGAESSYNEQFF